The 5 T cell receptor beta chains reported below all come from one sample, sequenced in a study of blood T cell repertoires in COVID-19. Profiling relied on immunoSEQ multiplex PCR, and the TCRdb table lists in-frame clones only, not all of them. The table records 70,000 or so clones, 90% of them present only once. Material: peripheral blood. These receptors were taken from a man aged 50 to 60 with acute or convalescent COVID-19.

The genes are TRBV28 and TRBJ2-7, with D perhaps TRBD1 (7 bases). Trimming took off 6 bases at V and 5 bases at J, with 23 bases between the two ends. The CDR3 consists of 16 residues. Germline-derived CDR1 and CDR2 are MDHEN and SYDVKM. The CDR3 protein is CASRPSGDRSLNEQYV. In DNA form, the CDR3 reads TGTGCCAGCAGGCCCTCGGGGGACAGATCCTTGAACGAGCAGTACGTC.

This clone was detected a few times. The chain carries TRBV7-9 and TRBJ2-1; 7 bases are shared with TRBD1. V trimming: 2 bases; J trimming: 4 bases; junction bases outside the gene matches: 5. The CDR3 spans 15 residues. CDR1 is SEHNR and CDR2 is FQNEAQ in the germline V gene (reference sequence). CDR3: CASSLTGTAYNEQFF. The CDR3 DNA follows: TGTGCCAGCAGCTTAACCGGGACAGCTTACAATGAGCAGTTCTTC. The full variable domain, its missing parts supplied by reference TRBV7-9 and TRBJ2-1, is DTGVSQNPRHKITKRGQNVTFRCDPISEHNRLYWYRQTLGQGPEFLTYFQNEAQLEKSRLLSDRFSAERPKGSFSTLEIQRTEQGDSAMYLCASSLTGTAYNEQFFGPGTRLTVL.

The V gene is TRBV18, the J gene TRBJ1-4, with D tentatively TRBD1 (6 bases). There are 14 residues in the CDR3. In germline, CDR1 is KGHSH, CDR2 LQKENI. V gave up 1 base and J gave up 5 bases, with 8 bases separating them. This CDR3 is CASSPRRGNEKLFF. Here the CDR3 DNA reads TGTGCCAGCTCACCACGAAGGGGGAATGAAAAACTGTTTTTT.

This clone was found a few times. The chain couples TRBV6-5 to TRBJ2-2; a possible D gene is TRBD2 (6 bases). The V gene's germline CDR1 is MNHEY and CDR2 SVGAGI. Trimming took 6 bases from V and 2 from J, leaving 10 bases between them. The length of the CDR3 is 14 residues. DNA of the CDR3: TGTGCCAGCAGCCGGGACTTTAACACCGGGGAGCTGTTTTTT. Amino acid sequence: CASSRDFNTGELFF.

V is TRBV19 and J is TRBJ1-4; 7 bases match TRBD1. Trimming removed 4 bases from V and 7 bases from J; junction bases left unmatched: 9. Germline CDR1 LNHDA, CDR2 SQIVND (reference sequence). The CDR3 spans 15 residues. DNA of the CDR3: TGTGCCAGTAGTACGACAGGGCTTTTGGGTGAAAAACTGTTTTTT. This codes for CASSTTGLLGEKLFF.